Each of the 21 T cell receptor beta chains below was sequenced from the same sample in a study of memory CD4+ T cells and cytomegalovirus serostatus. Produced via immunoSEQ multiplex PCR; TCRdb's table is partial and in-frame only. The sample records 50,000 or so clones, 82% being singletons. The sort gate was single viable CD3+CD4+CD8-CD45RO+ cells for memory CD4+ T cells. Source material: memory CD4+ T cells from blood. The source is an adult in good health and CMV-seronegative.

This clone was found a few times. The chain links TRBV6-1 to TRBJ1-1, with a weak D call TRBD1 (6 bases). The CDR3 is 11 residues long. Germline V CDR1 and CDR2: MNHNS, SASEGT. V shed 5 bases and J shed 6 bases, with 7 bases lying between them. CDR3 residues: CASSRQAEAFF. The CDR3 DNA reads TGTGCCAGCAGTAGACAGGCTGAAGCTTTCTTT.

With respect to this clone: One end of the junction fails to match germline, which may point to a read error. CDR3 region: CASSLSRRRTSRHF. CDR3 DNA: TGTGCCAGCAGTTTATCTCGGAGGAGGACCTCCCGTCATTTT. V and J are TRBV28 and TRBJ2-3, with TRBD2 as a possible D gene (5 bases). The CDR3 sequence is 14 residues long. Germline CDR1 MDHEN, CDR2 SYDVKM.

The chain is built from TRBV29-1 and TRBJ2-7; TRBD1 matches at 8 bases. Germline assignment: CDR1 SQVTM and CDR2 ANQGSEA. V gave up 2 bases and J gave up 7 bases; unmatched junction bases: 7. The CDR3 consists of 13 residues. CDR3 in DNA: TGCAGCGTTGAACGGCCAGGGGGCAAAGAGCAGTACTTC. Residues: CSVERPGGKEQYF.

The chain links TRBV7-9 to TRBJ2-4; no definite D call. V dropped 3 bases and J dropped 3 bases, with 9 bases sitting between them. The length of the CDR3 is 14 residues. CDR1 is SEHNR, CDR2 FQNEAQ, per germline (reference sequence). CDR3 nucleotide sequence: TGTGCCAGCAGCTTGGACGGAAACAAAAACATTCAGTACTTC. It yields the protein CASSLDGNKNIQYF.

This chain uses TRBV7-9 with TRBJ2-5; possible D gene TRBD1, 6 bases. This CDR3 contains 14 residues. Germline loops: CDR1 SEHNR, CDR2 FQNEAQ (reference sequence). V was pared by 5 bases and J by 4 bases, with 14 bases between. For the CDR3, the DNA is TGTGCCAGCAGCGCCTGGACAGAATCAGAGACCCAGTACTTC. Amino acid sequence: CASSAWTESETQYF.

This chain connects TRBV5-1 to TRBJ2-5; D uncertain. This CDR3 region has 13 residues. CDR1 and CDR2 from the germline V gene are SGHRS and YFSETQ. V was trimmed by 0 bases and J by 4 bases, leaving 7 bases between them. The CDR3 region is CASSLGPSETQYF. The DNA for the CDR3 is TGCGCCAGCAGCTTGGGCCCGTCAGAGACCCAGTACTTC. Variable domain in full (rest from reference TRBV5-1 and TRBJ2-5): KAGVTQTPRYLIKTRGQQVTLSCSPISGHRSVSWYQQTPGQGLQFLFEYFSETQRNKGNFPGRFSGRQFSNSRSEMNVSTLELGDSALYLCASSLGPSETQYFGPGTRLLVL.

This sequence joins TRBV23-1 and TRBJ2-3; D is unclear. TRBV23-1 is assigned to the ORF class and has an uncertain function. CDR3 length equals 14 residues. Trimming removed 0 bases at V and 7 bases at J, with 11 bases between. Here the CDR3 DNA reads TGCGCCAGCAGTCAATCAAGGGAACAAAATACGCAGTATTTT. Protein sequence: CASSQSREQNTQYF.

This rearrangement joins TRBV5-1 to TRBJ1-2; D may be TRBD1 (5 bases). Per the germline V gene, CDR1 is SGHRS and CDR2 is YFSETQ. CDR3 length: 15 amino acids. The ends were cut back, 4 bases at V and 0 bases at J, with 13 bases in the middle. This chain's CDR3 is CASSPNTGTNYGYTF. In DNA form, the CDR3 reads TGCGCCAGCAGCCCCAACACAGGAACTAACTATGGCTACACCTTC.

V and J are TRBV25-1 and TRBJ1-6; possible D gene TRBD1, 5 bases. Germline CDR1 is MGHDK and CDR2 is SYGVNS. V was clipped by 0 bases and J by 7 bases, with 10 bases between them. The CDR3 covers 15 residues. The CDR3 loop reads CASSEYGALNSPLHF. Here the CDR3 DNA reads TGTGCCAGCAGTGAATATGGGGCACTGAATTCACCCCTCCACTTT.

The chain recombines TRBV27 with TRBJ1-2, with TRBD1 matching over 7 bases. This CDR3 is built from 15 residues. Germline V lookup: CDR1 MNHEY, CDR2 SMNVEV (reference sequence). The junction had 9 bases not matched to a gene; V was cut back by 5 bases and J by 3 bases. The CDR3 protein is CASSLTGRGHYGYTF. The CDR3 DNA sequence: TGTGCCAGCAGTCTGACAGGGAGAGGGCACTATGGCTACACCTTC.

The V call is TRBV5-5, the J call TRBJ1-5; the D gene is possibly TRBD1 (5 bases). V was clipped by 1 base and J by 3 bases, with 8 bases between them. CDR3 length: 14 amino acids. From germline, CDR1 is SGHKS and CDR2 YYEKEE (reference sequence). CDR3 amino acids: CASSLLGHNQPQHF. Written as DNA, the CDR3 is TGTGCCAGCAGCTTGCTCGGACACAATCAGCCCCAGCATTTT.

The chain recombines TRBV5-1 with TRBJ2-7; no reliable D call. The V end lost 8 bases, the J end lost 0 bases, and 24 bases lay between the germline ends. CDR1 is SGHRS, CDR2 YFSETQ, per germline. CDR3 length: 17 residues. CDR3 in amino acids: CARVRFITESHSYEQYF. DNA for the CDR3: TGCGCCAGGGTTCGATTTATCACAGAGTCCCACTCCTACGAGCAGTACTTC.

V usage is TRBV28 and J usage is TRBJ1-5, with no clear D. The V end lost 4 bases, the J end lost 0 bases, and 13 bases lay between the germline ends. This CDR3 has 16 amino acids. CDR1 and CDR2 (germline): MDHEN, SYDVKM. The CDR3 nucleotides read TGTGCCAGCAGTTCCGGACGTCCGTATAGCAATCAGCCCCAGCATTTT. It encodes CASSSGRPYSNQPQHF.

The chain employs TRBV6-1 and TRBJ2-1; perhaps D is TRBD1 or TRBD2 (5 bases each). Germline lookup yields CDR1 MNHNS and CDR2 SASEGT. There are 14 residues in the CDR3. The V end lost 4 bases, the J end lost 9 bases, and 16 bases lay between the germline ends. For the CDR3, the DNA is TGTGCCAGCAGTGCGATTTTGGGGGTTGGTGAGCAGTTCTTC. This translates into CASSAILGVGEQFF.

The rearrangement joins TRBV28 to TRBJ1-2; 9 bases fit TRBD1. V lost 4 bases, J lost 3 bases, and 6 bases stayed unmatched. The length of the CDR3 is 15 residues. CDR1 and CDR2 from the germline V gene are MDHEN and SYDVKM. The CDR3 DNA is TGTGCCAGCAGTTCTATACAGGGGGCATACTATGGCTACACCTTC. Protein: CASSSIQGAYYGYTF.

This clone appeared a few times. The chain is built from TRBV4-1 and TRBJ2-2; no firm D call. Germline loops: CDR1 MGHRA, CDR2 YSYEKL. The CDR3 extends over 16 amino acids. Trimming removed 1 base at V and 0 bases at J, with 9 bases between. CDR3 DNA: TGCGCCAGCAGCCAAGTAGGGCTAGCGAACACCGGGGAGCTGTTTTTT. Its translation: CASSQVGLANTGELFF.

The chain uses TRBV10-1 and TRBJ2-1; no reliable D call. The CDR3 has 14 amino acids. V lost 5 bases and J 1 base, leaving 9 bases between the germline ends. Germline V gene lookup returns CDR1 WNHNN and CDR2 SYGVQD (reference sequence). The CDR3 here is CASSFFLSYNEQFF. The CDR3 DNA follows: TGCGCCAGCAGTTTTTTCCTATCCTACAATGAGCAGTTCTTC.

J is TRBJ2-7 and V is TRBV5-1; TRBD2 matches at 8 bases. V lost 5 bases and J lost 7; bases outside the gene matches: 8. Germline V gene data show CDR1 as SGHRS and CDR2 as YFSETQ. CDR3 length: 13 amino acids. The CDR3 region is CASSQRGREEQYF. The DNA for the CDR3 is TGCGCCAGCAGTCAGCGGGGGCGTGAAGAGCAGTACTTC.

In DNA, the CDR3 is TGTGCCAGCAGGGAGGGACAGGGGTGGAACACTGAAGCTTTCTTT. Translated: CASREGQGWNTEAFF. The chain links TRBV6-1 to TRBJ1-1; 10 bases fit TRBD1. The CDR3 has 15 residues. Germline V gene data show CDR1 as MNHNS and CDR2 as SASEGT. The ends lost 6 bases at V and 1 base at J; junction bases unmatched: 5.

J is TRBJ1-1 and V is TRBV30; the D is unclear. Germline V gene sequence: CDR1 GTSNPN, CDR2 SVGIG (reference sequence). The CDR3 contains 14 residues. Trimming shortened V by 4 bases and J by 0 bases, and 12 bases separated the two germline ends. The CDR3 nucleotides read TGTGCCTGGATGGGAGGAAGGTTGAACACTGAAGCTTTCTTT. Translating gives CAWMGGRLNTEAFF.

The gene calls are TRBV19 and TRBJ1-4; D gene uncertain. This CDR3 spans 15 amino acids. Germline loops: CDR1 LNHDA, CDR2 SQIVND (reference sequence). Trimming removed 5 bases at V and 7 bases at J, with 17 bases between. The CDR3 loop reads CASSPGVSGGEKLFF. The CDR3, as DNA: TGTGCCAGTAGTCCTGGGGTATCGGGCGGTGAAAAACTGTTTTTT.